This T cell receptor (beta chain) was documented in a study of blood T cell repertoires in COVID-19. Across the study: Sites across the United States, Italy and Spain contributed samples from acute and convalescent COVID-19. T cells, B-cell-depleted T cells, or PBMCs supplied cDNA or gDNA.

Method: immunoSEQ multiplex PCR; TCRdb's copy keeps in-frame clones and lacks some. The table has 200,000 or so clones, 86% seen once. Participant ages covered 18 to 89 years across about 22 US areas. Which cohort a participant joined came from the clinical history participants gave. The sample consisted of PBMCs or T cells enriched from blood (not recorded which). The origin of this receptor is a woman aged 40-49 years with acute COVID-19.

The CDR3 here is CASSKDRTGTQYF. CDR3 DNA: TGTGCCAGCAGTAAGGACAGGACAGGGACCCAGTACTTC. The chain uses TRBV6-5 and TRBJ2-5; 7 positions agree with TRBD1. J was trimmed by 7 bases and V by 5 bases; bases with no gene match: 7. Per germline, CDR1 MNHEY and CDR2 SVGAGI. This CDR3 has 13 residues.